The 26 T cell receptor beta chains listed next were all sequenced from one sample in a study of shared T cell receptors in the human thymus. TCRdb's copy holds only in-frame clones and misses some; the assay was immunoSEQ multiplex PCR. Seen here are about 660,000 clones, 85% to 90% observed once, and the top ten hold 0.0095% to 0.011%. The same specimen was also included in a second study, on human thymus T cells.

What was sequenced was thymocytes. The receptors stem from a boy younger than two with a congenital heart defect.

This clone was seen a single time. The chain couples TRBV5-4 to TRBJ2-7; a weak D match, TRBD2 (5 bases). V was clipped by 3 bases and J by 7 bases, with 17 bases between them. This CDR3 is built from 14 residues. From germline, CDR1 is SGHNT and CDR2 YYREEE (reference sequence). The CDR3 loop is CASSWFGRPGEQYF. The CDR3 DNA sequence: TGTGCCAGCAGCTGGTTCGGCCGACCGGGGGAGCAGTACTTC.

V and J are TRBV11-2 and TRBJ2-5, with 9 bases fitting TRBD2. Germline V CDR1 and CDR2: SGHAT, FQNNGV. The CDR3 contains 12 residues. The V gene end was trimmed by 8 bases and the J gene end by 5 bases; junction bases not matched to a gene: 3. This chain's CDR3 is CASQGLAETQYF. DNA for the CDR3: TGTGCCAGCCAAGGACTAGCGGAGACCCAGTACTTC. Full variable domain (outside the CDR3, taken from reference TRBV11-2 and TRBJ2-5): EAGVAQSPRYKIIEKRQSVAFWCNPISGHATLYWYQQILGQGPKLLIQFQNNGVVDDSQLPKDRFSAERLKGVDSTLKIQPAKLEDSAVYLCASQGLAETQYFGPGTRLLVL.

The V call is TRBV19, the J call TRBJ2-2, with TRBD2 as a possible D gene (6 bases). With 2 bases removed from V and 7 bases from J, the gap between germline ends came to 11 bases. CDR1 and CDR2 (germline): LNHDA, SQIVND (reference sequence). The CDR3 has 14 amino acids. The CDR3 protein is CASSINAGGGELFF. The CDR3 DNA is TGTGCCAGTAGTATAAACGCCGGGGGCGGGGAGCTGTTTTTT.

Note on this clone: An end of the junction does not agree with germline; a read error may underlie this. This chain uses TRBV30 with TRBJ2-7; TRBD2 agrees at 7 bases. CDR3 size: 14 residues. Germline-derived CDR1 and CDR2 are GTSNPN and SVGIG (reference sequence). This chain's CDR3 is CARRERGNSYEQYF. In DNA form, the CDR3 reads TGTGCCCGGAGAGAGCGGGGCAACTCCTACGAGCAGTACTTC.

The CDR3 is CASTPQGFSYNEQFF. In DNA, the CDR3 is TGTGCCAGCACACCACAGGGGTTCTCCTACAATGAGCAGTTCTTC. This sequence joins TRBV25-1 and TRBJ2-1; 7 bases are shared with TRBD1. Looked up from germline, CDR1 is MGHDK and CDR2 is SYGVNS. This CDR3 has 15 residues. Unmatched junction bases numbered 6, after V lost 7 bases and J lost 0 bases.

The chain recombines TRBV6-6 with TRBJ2-1, with 12 bases aligning to TRBD2. This CDR3 region has 15 residues. Germline V gene sequence: CDR1 MNHNY, CDR2 SVGAGI (reference sequence). J gave up 10 bases and V 5 bases, and 9 bases lay outside the gene matches. CDR3 region: CASSPGLAGPREQFF. The CDR3 nucleotides read TGTGCCAGCAGTCCGGGACTAGCGGGTCCCAGGGAGCAGTTCTTC.

The genes are TRBV19 and TRBJ1-5; weak D call: TRBD1 (6 bases). CDR3 size: 17 residues. V lost 6 bases to trimming and J lost 4 bases, with 22 bases between them. Per germline, CDR1 LNHDA and CDR2 SQIVND (reference sequence). The CDR3 here is CASSLRGGNGANQPQHF. The CDR3 DNA follows: TGTGCCAGTAGCCTTAGGGGGGGGAATGGAGCTAATCAGCCCCAGCATTTT.

The V gene is TRBV30, the J gene TRBJ2-7; 9 positions agree with TRBD1. Germline V gene sequence: CDR1 GTSNPN, CDR2 SVGIG (reference sequence). CDR3 length: 14 amino acids. V was pared by 4 bases and J by 5 bases, with 9 bases of the junction left unmatched. DNA for the CDR3: TGTGCCTGGATCCCTCGGGACAGGGCCCACGAGCAGTACTTC. This sequence encodes CAWIPRDRAHEQYF.

This clone was found a few times. The chain combines TRBV27 with TRBJ2-7, with 9 bases identical to TRBD1. After removal of 6 bases from V and 6 bases from J, the junction contained 6 bases not matched to a gene. CDR1 and CDR2 from the germline V gene are MNHEY and SMNVEV (reference sequence). The CDR3 length is 13 residues. The CDR3 reads CASRGQGTREQYF. The CDR3, as DNA: TGTGCCAGCAGGGGACAGGGTACCCGCGAGCAGTACTTC.

The chain has TRBV5-4 and TRBJ2-3; 10 bases match TRBD2. The CDR3 totals 16 residues. CDR1 and CDR2 (germline): SGHNT, YYREEE (reference sequence). The V segment lost 0 bases and the J segment 4 bases; nucleotides outside the gene matches: 5. CDR3 region: CASSLAPSGSADTQYF. CDR3 sequence (DNA): TGTGCCAGCAGCTTGGCTCCTAGCGGGAGCGCAGATACGCAGTATTTT.

This sequence joins TRBV30 and TRBJ1-3; D is perhaps TRBD1 (6 bases). Per germline, CDR1 GTSNPN and CDR2 SVGIG (reference sequence). The CDR3 covers 16 residues. Trimming shortened V by 2 bases and J by 0 bases, and 14 bases separated the two germline ends. The CDR3 region has the DNA TGTGCCTGGAGTAAAGGGACACTCGTCTCTGGAAACACCATATATTTT. Translated: CAWSKGTLVSGNTIYF.

V usage is TRBV15 and J usage is TRBJ1-5; the match to TRBD1 covers 7 bases. Trimming cost V 3 bases and J 4 bases; bases outside gene matches: 18. CDR3 length equals 19 residues. CDR1 LNHNV and CDR2 YYDKDF come from the germline V gene (reference sequence). DNA for the CDR3: TGTGCCACCAGCAGGGAACGATCAGACAGGGTGATTCGGAATCAGCCCCAGCATTTT. Its protein product is CATSRERSDRVIRNQPQHF.

This chain joins TRBV4-2 and TRBJ1-5; maybe TRBD1 (6 bases). V gave up 0 bases and J gave up 2 bases, with 8 bases separating them. CDR3 length: 15 residues. Germline-derived CDR1 and CDR2 are LGHNA and YNFKEQ. CDR3 bases: TGTGCCAGCAGCCAAGAAGGGGGTCGCAATCAGCCCCAGCATTTT. Protein product: CASSQEGGRNQPQHF.

Here the CDR3 reads CASSLGTPHTDTQYF. Written as DNA, the CDR3 is TGTGCCAGCAGCTTAGGGACACCGCATACAGATACGCAGTATTTT. The chain is built from TRBV5-6 and TRBJ2-3, with D possibly TRBD1 on 6 matching bases. V lost 2 bases, J lost 3 bases, and 13 bases lay in between. CDR1 SGHDT and CDR2 YYEEEE come from the germline V gene. This CDR3 is built from 15 residues. The variable domain in full, completed from reference TRBV5-6 and TRBJ2-3, reads DAGVTQSPTHLIKTRGQQVTLRCSPKSGHDTVSWYQQALGQGPQFIFQYYEEEERQRGNFPDRFSGHQFPNYSSELNVNALLLGDSALYLCASSLGTPHTDTQYFGPGTRLTVL.

This clone has just a few counts. The same CDR3 also results from other DNA sequences found in this sample. The V gene is TRBV6-5, the J gene TRBJ2-7, with 12 bases matching TRBD2. This CDR3 comprises 16 residues. The ends lost 0 bases at V and 2 bases at J; junction bases unmatched: 2. Per germline, CDR1 MNHEY and CDR2 SVGAGI. CDR3 in DNA: TGTGCCAGCAGTTACTCGGGACTAGCGGGCACCTACGAGCAGTACTTC. Translating it yields CASSYSGLAGTYEQYF.

The V call is TRBV12-5, the J call TRBJ2-5; D call uncertain. Germline CDR1 reads LGHNT; CDR2 reads FRNRAP. The V gene lost 5 bases and the J gene lost 5 bases, with 12 bases spanning the gap. This CDR3 is built from 13 residues. The CDR3 here is CASGPHRGETQYF. The CDR3 bases are TGTGCTAGTGGTCCCCACCGCGGCGAGACCCAGTACTTC.

The chain employs TRBV2 and TRBJ2-1, with 11 bases that match TRBD2. V trimming: 6 bases; J trimming: 2 bases; junction bases outside the gene matches: 0. The CDR3 runs 14 residues. Germline V CDR1 and CDR2: SNHLY, FYNNEI. The CDR3 region has the DNA TGTGCCAGCAGGACTAGCGGGGCCTACAATGAGCAGTTCTTC. Translated: CASRTSGAYNEQFF.

V is TRBV21-1 and J is TRBJ2-7; no check of the table's D call, TRBD2, against the DNA was made. TRBV21-1 is annotated as a pseudogene. The CDR3 has 16 residues. This CDR3 reads CASSKAAFEVPYEQYF. DNA of the CDR3: TGTGCCAGCAGCAAAGCCGCGTTTGAGGTTCCCTACGAGCAGTACTTC.

The chain has TRBV28 and TRBJ2-2; 13 bases are shared with TRBD2. Germline V lookup: CDR1 MDHEN, CDR2 SYDVKM. The CDR3 totals 16 residues. J lost 5 bases, V lost 10 bases, and 10 bases had no gene match. The CDR3 sequence: CANPLAGGPVTGELFF. CDR3 DNA sequence: TGTGCCAACCCACTAGCGGGAGGGCCCGTTACCGGGGAGCTGTTTTTT.

V usage is TRBV19 and J usage is TRBJ1-5; 8 bases map to TRBD1. The CDR3 has 13 amino acids. The V and J ends lost 9 bases and 4 bases, in that order; junction bases with no gene match: 5. The germline V gene has CDR1 LNHDA and CDR2 SQIVND (reference sequence). The CDR3 coding sequence is TGTGCCAGCGGACAGGGTAATAATCAGCCCCAGCATTTT. This translates into CASGQGNNQPQHF.

V and J are TRBV9 and TRBJ2-3; D is unclear. The CDR3 runs 15 residues. The germline CDR1 and CDR2 sequences are SGDLS and YYNGEE. Trimming took off 0 bases at V and 4 bases at J, with 12 bases between the two ends. CDR3 in amino acids: CASSVAAVPPDTQYF. CDR3 nucleotide sequence: TGTGCCAGCAGCGTAGCTGCGGTCCCCCCAGATACGCAGTATTTT.

This sequence joins TRBV19 and TRBJ1-1, with 7 nucleotides matching TRBD1. This CDR3 contains 14 residues. Germline V gene lookup returns CDR1 LNHDA and CDR2 SQIVND (reference sequence). J lost 5 bases, V lost 3 bases, and 6 bases had no gene match. The CDR3 region is CASSIGSGGTEAFF. CDR3 sequence (DNA): TGTGCCAGTAGTATTGGGTCAGGGGGTACTGAAGCTTTCTTT.

The V call is TRBV5-1, the J call TRBJ2-1; 7 nucleotides line up with TRBD1. The length of the CDR3 is 15 residues. Trimming at V came to 4 bases and at J to 5 bases, leaving 9 bases not matched to a gene. Germline loops: CDR1 SGHRS, CDR2 YFSETQ. The CDR3 sequence: CASSLRDSPNNEQFF. The DNA of the CDR3 is TGCGCCAGCAGCCTCCGGGACAGCCCAAACAATGAGCAGTTCTTC.

This clone was detected only once. The chain uses TRBV15 and TRBJ2-1; TRBD2 aligns across 9 bases. There are 18 residues in the CDR3. V lost 1 base and J lost 5; bases outside the gene matches: 12. CDR1 and CDR2 from the germline V gene are LNHNV and YYDKDF (reference sequence). CDR3 protein: CATSRVGREREVNNEQFF. CDR3 nucleotides: TGTGCCACCAGCAGAGTCGGGAGGGAGCGGGAGGTCAACAATGAGCAGTTCTTC.

The V call is TRBV4-1, the J call TRBJ1-3, with 9 bases that match TRBD1. CDR3 size: 19 residues. The germline CDR1 and CDR2 sequences are MGHRA and YSYEKL. The V segment lost 4 bases and the J segment 3 bases; nucleotides outside the gene matches: 16. The CDR3 protein is CASSPDVPEPGQGGNTIYF. The CDR3 DNA follows: TGCGCCAGCAGCCCAGACGTACCTGAACCGGGACAGGGTGGAAACACCATATATTTT.

The genes are TRBV7-2 and TRBJ2-7; a weak D match, TRBD1 (6 bases). CDR1 and CDR2 from the germline V gene are SGHTA and FQGNSA. V shed 1 base and J shed 3 bases, with 7 bases lying between them. This CDR3 region has 13 residues. CDR3 sequence reads: CASSLEGDYEQYF. The CDR3 nucleotides are TGTGCCAGCAGCTTAGAGGGGGACTACGAGCAGTACTTC.